Following are 25 T cell receptor beta chains from one sample sequenced in a study of cytomegalovirus exposure and HLA in healthy donors. This PCR relied on a set of 60 Vbeta primers and 13 Jbeta primers. Only in-frame clones appear in the TCRdb table, and some are missing; sequencing was by immunoSEQ multiplex PCR. The sample holds some 140,000 clones, around 70% seen once. Sequencing was done on a sample of PBMCs. The receptor set was obtained from a man younger than 40 in good health and CMV-seronegative.

The chain recombines TRBV6-5 with TRBJ1-2; D is ambiguous. The CDR3 is 14 amino acids. Between the trimmed V and J ends, which lost 7 bases and 5 bases, there was a span of 17 bases. Germline V gene data show CDR1 as MNHEY and CDR2 as SVGAGI. As DNA, the CDR3 is TGTGCCAGCACTCGAGGCGGGAGCACATATGGCTACACCTTC. Amino acids: CASTRGGSTYGYTF.

This chain links TRBV10-3 with TRBJ1-1; 9 bases agree with TRBD1. CDR1 is ENHRY and CDR2 is SYGVKD in the germline V gene. This CDR3 has 15 amino acids. V was clipped by 6 bases and J by 4 bases; unmatched bases: 9. The CDR3 sequence is CAISNGQGLSTEAFF. In DNA, the CDR3 is TGTGCCATCAGCAATGGACAGGGGCTCTCCACTGAAGCTTTCTTT.

The V gene is TRBV9, the J gene TRBJ2-7; TRBD2 might be the D (6 bases). Germline V gene sequence: CDR1 SGDLS, CDR2 YYNGEE. V lost 0 bases and J lost 3, with 10 bases in between. The CDR3 has 14 residues. Here the CDR3 DNA reads TGTGCCAGCAGCGTAGCGGGGGAGTACTACGAGCAGTACTTC. This encodes CASSVAGEYYEQYF.

As for this clone: A read error may account for a junction end that differs from germline. The chain combines TRBV30 with TRBJ1-3, with D possibly matching TRBD1 (6 bases). The CDR3 contains 14 residues. Germline V gene sequence: CDR1 GTSNPN, CDR2 SVGIG (reference sequence). The CDR3 here is CAWNTGTTGNAIYF. CDR3 DNA: TGTGCCTGGAACACCGGGACAACTGGAAACGCCATATATTTT.

This clone was counted a single time. This chain links TRBV28 with TRBJ2-7; D might be TRBD1 (6 bases). The CDR3 contains 14 residues. V was shortened by 6 bases and J by 0 bases, with 12 bases between the two germline ends. Looked up from germline, CDR1 is MDHEN and CDR2 is SYDVKM. The CDR3 nucleotides read TGTGCCAGCAGAGTAGGGACAAACTCCTACGAGCAGTACTTC. Residues: CASRVGTNSYEQYF.

The chain employs TRBV19 and TRBJ1-5, with D possibly being TRBD1 (5 bases). V was pared by 11 bases and J by 9 bases, with 29 bases between. Looked up from germline, CDR1 is LNHDA and CDR2 is SQIVND (reference sequence). The CDR3 loop spans 16 amino acids. CDR3 coding DNA: TGTGCCCTTGGGCAGGGCCCCATCGCTCAAAAAGCGCCCCAGCATTTT. This translates into CALGQGPIAQKAPQHF.

The chain is built from TRBV30 and TRBJ1-1; the D gene is possibly TRBD1 (5 bases). This CDR3 spans 16 amino acids. The V end lost 4 bases, the J end lost 0 bases, and 18 bases lay between the germline ends. The V gene's germline CDR1 is GTSNPN and CDR2 SVGIG (reference sequence). The chain's CDR3 is CAWIGKGPPLNTEAFF. The CDR3, as DNA: TGTGCCTGGATTGGGAAGGGGCCACCACTGAACACTGAAGCTTTCTTT. Full variable domain (missing parts from reference TRBV30 and TRBJ1-1): SQTIHQWPATLVQPVGSPLSLECTVEGTSNPNLYWYRQAAGRGLQLLFYSVGIGQISSEVPQNLSASRPQDRQFILSSKKLLLSDSGFYLCAWIGKGPPLNTEAFFGQGTRLTVV.

This clone was detected only a few times. The genes are TRBV7-2 and TRBJ1-5; D perhaps matches TRBD1 (5 bases). The germline V and J ends were trimmed by 1 base and 0 bases, with 10 bases remaining between them. This CDR3 comprises 16 residues. The germline V gene has CDR1 SGHTA and CDR2 FQGNSA. CDR3 sequence reads: CASSLGRTPSNQPQHF. CDR3 bases: TGTGCCAGCAGCTTAGGCCGGACACCTAGCAATCAGCCCCAGCATTTT.

The CDR3 bases are TGTGCCAGCAGTTCCTCGAGGACTAGCACAGAGACCCAGTACTTC. It codes for CASSSSRTSTETQYF. The V call is TRBV6-5, the J call TRBJ2-5; 8 bases match TRBD2. The CDR3 consists of 15 residues. J lost 4 bases, V lost 4 bases, and 8 bases had no gene match. CDR1 and CDR2 from the germline V gene are MNHEY and SVGAGI.

This clone was recorded a few times. The CDR3 nucleotides are TGTGCCAGCAGCCCGCCGACAGGACACAATGAGCAGTTCTTC. Translated, it gives CASSPPTGHNEQFF. This chain uses TRBV7-9 with TRBJ2-1; TRBD1 is a possible D gene (6 bases). V lost 5 bases and J lost 5, with 13 bases in between. The CDR3 extends over 14 amino acids. Germline CDR1 and CDR2: SEHNR and FQNEAQ (reference sequence).

The rearrangement joins TRBV5-4 to TRBJ2-3, with 9 nucleotides matching TRBD2. The CDR3 is 17 residues long. V was clipped by 4 bases and J by 2 bases; unmatched bases: 11. CDR1 is SGHNT and CDR2 is YYREEE in the germline V gene (reference sequence). The CDR3 spells CASSPLRGGADTDTQYF. DNA of the CDR3: TGTGCCAGCAGCCCCCTCCGCGGGGGGGCCGACACAGATACGCAGTATTTT.

The rearrangement uses TRBV15 and TRBJ2-1; TRBD1 matches at 8 bases. V gave up 1 base and J gave up 5 bases; unmatched junction bases: 7. From germline, CDR1 is LNHNV and CDR2 YYDKDF (reference sequence). This CDR3 contains 16 residues. CDR3 sequence reads: CATSRVPRQGNNEQFF. The CDR3 coding sequence is TGTGCCACCAGCAGAGTTCCCAGACAGGGGAACAATGAGCAGTTCTTC.

The chain carries TRBV6-1 and TRBJ1-6; TRBD1 agrees at 7 bases. The CDR3 consists of 15 residues. J gave up 7 bases and V 7 bases, and 10 bases lay outside the gene matches. Germline CDR1 reads MNHNS; CDR2 reads SASEGT. The CDR3 coding sequence is TGTGCCAGCATCTTATCGGGACAGCCAAATTCACCCCTCCACTTT. Translating it yields CASILSGQPNSPLHF.

The rearrangement joins TRBV28 to TRBJ1-2, with TRBD1 identical over 9 bases. J was trimmed by 6 bases and V by 6 bases; bases with no gene match: 11. The germline gives CDR1 MDHEN, CDR2 SYDVKM. The CDR3 sequence is 15 residues long. As DNA, the CDR3 is TGTGCCAGCAGAAACCCGGGACAGGGTGTAAATGGCTACACCTTC. Translation: CASRNPGQGVNGYTF.

This sequence joins TRBV5-1 and TRBJ2-7; D is possibly TRBD1 (6 bases). This CDR3 region has 16 residues. CDR1 and CDR2 (germline): SGHRS, YFSETQ. V lost 0 bases to trimming and J lost 0 bases, with 13 bases between them. CDR3 sequence: CASSLEGTIISYEQYF. As DNA, the CDR3 is TGCGCCAGCAGCTTGGAGGGGACAATCATCTCCTACGAGCAGTACTTC.

This clone appeared a single time. The chain combines TRBV7-3 with TRBJ2-5; 9 bases match TRBD2. CDR3 length: 17 residues. V lost 2 bases to trimming and J lost 4 bases; unmatched junction nucleotides: 11. CDR1 is SGHTA and CDR2 is FQGTGA in the germline V gene. The CDR3 reads CASSLRGGGAGGETQYF. The CDR3, as DNA: TGTGCCAGCAGCTTACGGGGCGGGGGGGCCGGAGGAGAGACCCAGTACTTC.

The V and J genes are TRBV19 and TRBJ2-7, with D maybe TRBD2 (6 bases). The germline V gene encodes CDR1 LNHDA and CDR2 SQIVND (reference sequence). V gave up 3 bases and J gave up 5 bases, with 11 bases separating them. The CDR3 consists of 13 residues. CDR3: CASSISLANEQYF. The CDR3 nucleotides read TGTGCCAGTAGTATCAGTCTAGCGAACGAGCAGTACTTC.

This clone was seen just once. The genes are TRBV9 and TRBJ1-1; TRBD1 agrees at 9 bases. CDR1 and CDR2 from the germline V gene are SGDLS and YYNGEE. The CDR3 consists of 15 residues. V lost 4 bases, J lost 6 bases, and 10 bases stayed unmatched. The DNA of the CDR3 is TGTGCCAGCAGCTTATCCACGGGACAGGGATCTGAAGCTTTCTTT. Its translation: CASSLSTGQGSEAFF.

This clone was picked up a small number of times. The chain combines TRBV27 with TRBJ1-5; D call uncertain. The CDR3 is 15 amino acids. The V end was cut by 0 bases, the J end by 1 base, with 7 bases between. Germline loops: CDR1 MNHEY, CDR2 SMNVEV (reference sequence). CDR3 coding DNA: TGTGCCAGCAGTTTATCCAGTGCAAGCAATCAGCCCCAGCATTTT. Its translation is CASSLSSASNQPQHF.

The chain has TRBV5-6 and TRBJ1-1, with 9 bases that match TRBD1. V dropped 4 bases and J dropped 5; count of bases not matched to a gene: 12. The CDR3 length is 16 residues. Germline-derived CDR1 and CDR2 are SGHDT and YYEEEE. The DNA of the CDR3 is TGTGCCAGCAGCCCCTCCCCCGGGACAGGGAGTACTGAAGCTTTCTTT. It encodes CASSPSPGTGSTEAFF.

The chain joins TRBV28 to TRBJ1-5; 7 bases match TRBD1. CDR1 and CDR2 from the germline V gene are MDHEN and SYDVKM. This CDR3 has 14 amino acids. V lost 3 bases to trimming and J lost 9 bases; unmatched junction nucleotides: 8. The chain's CDR3 is CASSFSEGQTPQHF. As DNA, the CDR3 is TGTGCCAGCAGTTTCTCCGAGGGACAGACGCCCCAGCATTTT.

This clone has only a few counts. The chain links TRBV15 to TRBJ2-1, with 8 bases lining up with TRBD2. V was pared by 1 base and J by 2 bases, with 19 bases of the junction left unmatched. The CDR3 extends over 21 amino acids. CDR1 is LNHNV, CDR2 YYDKDF, per germline (reference sequence). The CDR3 DNA reads TGTGCCACCAGCAGAGGAAGGTTCGGCAAGGGGGTGCGGGGGGCCTACAATGAGCAGTTCTTC. Protein product: CATSRGRFGKGVRGAYNEQFF.

This sequence joins TRBV25-1 and TRBJ2-3, with 10 bases lining up with TRBD2. The CDR3 extends over 17 amino acids. V lost 2 bases to trimming and J lost 0 bases; unmatched junction nucleotides: 5. Germline CDR1 and CDR2: MGHDK and SYGVNS. CDR3 loop: CASSERASGGSTDTQYF. The CDR3 coding sequence is TGTGCCAGCAGTGAAAGGGCTAGCGGGGGTAGCACAGATACGCAGTATTTT.

The chain couples TRBV6-5 to TRBJ1-1; possible D gene TRBD1, 5 bases. The CDR3 runs 14 residues. CDR1 and CDR2 from the germline V gene are MNHEY and SVGAGI. V was shortened by 4 bases and J by 6 bases, with 15 bases between the two germline ends. The CDR3 sequence: CASSFDSQGAEAFF. CDR3 coding DNA: TGTGCCAGCAGTTTCGACAGTCAGGGCGCTGAAGCTTTCTTT.

The gene calls are TRBV10-3 and TRBJ1-4, with D possibly being TRBD1 (6 bases). The CDR3 is 13 amino acids. Trimming took off 4 bases at V and 4 bases at J, with 7 bases between the two ends. Germline-derived CDR1 and CDR2 are ENHRY and SYGVKD. The CDR3 nucleotides are TGTGCCATCAGTGCAGGGGTTAATGAAAAACTGTTTTTT. This sequence encodes CAISAGVNEKLFF.